This T cell receptor (beta chain) was recovered during a study of neoadjuvant anti-PD-1 for oral cavity cancer. Study-level points and caveats: Treg/Th17 ratio rose with pretreatment blood and fell with post-treatment tumor TCRbeta clonality.

Assay: immunoSEQ multiplex PCR; the TCRdb copy retains only in-frame clones and omits some. The sample has about 12,000 clones, roughly three fifths seen once; the top ten hold 2% to 3%. A remark on this clone: Its antigen is undetermined.

This TCR derives from a person between 40 and 85 years old with oral cavity squamous cell carcinoma. The source material was PBMCs, sampled before nivolumab (anti-PD-1) treatment.

The CDR3 here is CASSLTGRVGEQFF. For the CDR3, the DNA is TGTGCCAGCAGCTTAACGGGAAGGGTCGGTGAGCAGTTCTTC. The chain links TRBV7-3 to TRBJ2-1; D remains unclear. Germline V CDR1 and CDR2: SGHTA, FQGTGA. This CDR3 contains 14 residues. The germline V and J ends were trimmed by 0 bases and 9 bases, with 12 bases remaining between them. Full variable domain (remainder filled in from reference TRBV7-3 and TRBJ2-1): GAGVSQTPSNKVTEKGKYVELRCDPISGHTALYWYRQSLGQGPEFLIYFQGTGAADDSGLPNDRFFAVRPEGSVSTLKIQRTERGDSAVYLCASSLTGRVGEQFFGPGTRLTVL.